The rows below give T cell receptor beta chains drawn from one sample of a study of cytomegalovirus exposure and HLA in healthy donors. Sequenced by immunoSEQ multiplex PCR; TCRdb stores in-frame clones only, minus some. The data hold 100,000 to 150,000 clones, with approximately 77% observed a single time. Sequenced input: PBMCs. Receptor source: a woman aged 60-70 years in good health and CMV-seronegative. Each CDR3 is given with its conserved first and last residue. Each record gives: V gene, D gene, J gene, clone size, CDR3 DNA, CDR3 protein. D genes are given only for firm matches. A row's size may be missing; if present it is once, few, many or a size class.

V gene: TRBV28; D gene: -; J gene: TRBJ2-5; clone size: once; CDR3 DNA: TGTGCCAGCAGTTTCATCTGGCCCTCGGAGACCCAGTACTTC; CDR3 protein: CASSFIWPSETQYF
V gene: TRBV6-5; D gene: TRBD1; J gene: TRBJ1-6; clone size: -; CDR3 DNA: TGTGCCAGCAGTTACTCGAGAGACAGGGGTTCACCCCTCCACTTT; CDR3 protein: CASSYSRDRGSPLHF
V gene: TRBV19; D gene: -; J gene: TRBJ2-5; clone size: -; CDR3 DNA: TGTGCCAGTAGTGCCCAGACTAAGCAAGAGACCCAGTACTTC; CDR3 protein: CASSAQTKQETQYF
V gene: TRBV27; D gene: -; J gene: TRBJ1-6; clone size: -; CDR3 DNA: TGTGCCAGCAGCGACAGGAGCTCCTATAATTCACCCCTCCACTTT; CDR3 protein: CASSDRSSYNSPLHF
V gene: TRBV6-1; D gene: TRBD1; J gene: TRBJ2-7; clone size: once; CDR3 DNA: TGTGCCAGCAGGCTGGGACAGGTGACCTACGAGCAGTACTTC; CDR3 protein: CASRLGQVTYEQYF
V gene: TRBV6-1; D gene: TRBD1; J gene: TRBJ1-2; clone size: -; CDR3 DNA: TGTGCCAGCAGTCCTGGTCAGGGGGCAGCCGATGGCTACACCTTC; CDR3 protein: CASSPGQGAADGYTF
V gene: TRBV5-5; D gene: TRBD2; J gene: TRBJ2-3; clone size: -; CDR3 DNA: TGTGCCAGCAGCCCCGGACTAGCGGGAGGGCATACGCAGTATTTT; CDR3 protein: CASSPGLAGGHTQYF
V gene: TRBV14; D gene: TRBD1; J gene: TRBJ2-7; clone size: once; CDR3 DNA: TGTGCCAGCAGCCAAGATGGGACAGGGCTCTACGAGCAGTACTTC; CDR3 protein: CASSQDGTGLYEQYF
V gene: TRBV18; D gene: TRBD2; J gene: TRBJ2-2; clone size: -; CDR3 DNA: TGTGCCAGCTCACGCAGCGGGATCACCGGGGAGCTGTTTTTT; CDR3 protein: CASSRSGITGELFF
V gene: TRBV18; D gene: -; J gene: TRBJ1-1; clone size: -; CDR3 DNA: TGTGCCAGCTCACCACGGGACGGGAGGAACACTGAAGCTTTCTTT; CDR3 protein: CASSPRDGRNTEAFF
V gene: TRBV21-1; D gene: -; J gene: TRBJ1-1; clone size: few; CDR3 DNA: TGTGCCAGCAGCAAACAGGGTAGGGTGAAATGGGGAGCTTTCTTT; CDR3 protein: CASSKQGRVKWGAFF
V gene: TRBV11-1; D gene: -; J gene: TRBJ2-5; clone size: -; CDR3 DNA: TGTGCCAGCAGCTTTACAGGGTCTCGGGAGACCCAGTACTTC; CDR3 protein: CASSFTGSRETQYF
V gene: TRBV5-6; D gene: -; J gene: TRBJ2-5; clone size: few; CDR3 DNA: TGTGCCAGCATGAGCCCGGCCGCGGCCCAGTACTTC; CDR3 protein: CASMSPAAAQYF
V gene: TRBV25-1; D gene: TRBD2; J gene: TRBJ2-5; clone size: few; CDR3 DNA: TGTGCCAGCAGTGCACCGGGACTAGCGTCAGAGACCCAGTACTTC; CDR3 protein: CASSAPGLASETQYF
V gene: TRBV19; D gene: TRBD1; J gene: TRBJ1-1; clone size: -; CDR3 DNA: TGTGCCAGTAGTACAGGGGGCGCAAGTAAAGCTTTCTTT; CDR3 protein: CASSTGGASKAFF
V gene: TRBV23-1; D gene: -; J gene: TRBJ2-7; clone size: few; CDR3 DNA: TGCGCGCCGGGAGAGCAGTACTTC; CDR3 protein: CAPGEQYF
V gene: TRBV10-1; D gene: TRBD2; J gene: TRBJ2-5; clone size: -; CDR3 DNA: TGCGCCAGCAGCCCAGGGACTAGCGGTGAGACCCAGTACTTC; CDR3 protein: CASSPGTSGETQYF
V gene: TRBV5-1; D gene: TRBD2; J gene: TRBJ2-7; clone size: few; CDR3 DNA: TGCGCCAGCAGCTCCGGACTAGCCAGCTCCTACGAGCAGTACTTC; CDR3 protein: CASSSGLASSYEQYF
V gene: TRBV18; D gene: TRBD1; J gene: TRBJ1-2; clone size: -; CDR3 DNA: TGTGCCAGCTCACTTGGACAGGGAGCTAACTATGGCTACACCTTC; CDR3 protein: CASSLGQGANYGYTF
V gene: TRBV11-3; D gene: TRBD2; J gene: TRBJ2-1; clone size: few; CDR3 DNA: TGTGCCAGCAGCTCGGGACTAGCGGGGGGTGAGCAGTTCTTC; CDR3 protein: CASSSGLAGGEQFF
V gene: TRBV10-2; D gene: TRBD2; J gene: TRBJ2-7; clone size: -; CDR3 DNA: TGCGCCAGCAGGGGGGGGGCCTACGAGCAGTACTTC; CDR3 protein: CASRGGAYEQYF
V gene: TRBV10-3; D gene: TRBD1; J gene: TRBJ1-4; clone size: -; CDR3 DNA: TGTGCCATCAGCGAGGGGGCGCGAGCTAATGAAAAACTGTTTTTT; CDR3 protein: CAISEGARANEKLFF
V gene: TRBV6-1; D gene: -; J gene: TRBJ2-7; clone size: -; CDR3 DNA: TGTGCCAGCATCGGGACACCACCCTACGAGCAGTACTTC; CDR3 protein: CASIGTPPYEQYF
V gene: TRBV28; D gene: -; J gene: TRBJ1-5; clone size: -; CDR3 DNA: TGTGCCAGCAGCCCCCCCTACGGAGGGAATCAGCCCCAGCATTTT; CDR3 protein: CASSPPYGGNQPQHF
V gene: TRBV29-1; D gene: TRBD1; J gene: TRBJ2-5; clone size: -; CDR3 DNA: TGCAGCGCCCGCCGGGGACAGGGGCGGGAGACCCAGTACTTC; CDR3 protein: CSARRGQGRETQYF
V gene: TRBV25-1; D gene: TRBD1; J gene: TRBJ1-1; clone size: -; CDR3 DNA: TGTGCCAGCAGCGTCTCAGGGGGTAGGGCTGAAGCTTTCTTT; CDR3 protein: CASSVSGGRAEAFF
V gene: TRBV25-1; D gene: -; J gene: TRBJ1-2; clone size: -; CDR3 DNA: TGTGCCAGCACGACGTCGGGGGGGTCCCATGGCTACACCTTC; CDR3 protein: CASTTSGGSHGYTF
V gene: TRBV18; D gene: TRBD1; J gene: TRBJ2-2; clone size: -; CDR3 DNA: TGTGCCAGCTCACCACGAGACAGGGGAGTCACCGGGGAGCTGTTTTTT; CDR3 protein: CASSPRDRGVTGELFF
V gene: TRBV9; D gene: TRBD1; J gene: TRBJ1-1; clone size: -; CDR3 DNA: TGTGCCAGCAGCGTAGAGGGACAGGGGGCCACTGAAGCTTTCTTT; CDR3 protein: CASSVEGQGATEAFF
V gene: TRBV14; D gene: TRBD1; J gene: TRBJ1-6; clone size: -; CDR3 DNA: TGTGCCAGCAGTATACAGGGGGCCAATTCACCCCTCCACTTT; CDR3 protein: CASSIQGANSPLHF
V gene: TRBV6-1; D gene: -; J gene: TRBJ2-7; clone size: -; CDR3 DNA: TGTGCCAGCAGAAACAGGGGTGGGGGGATATACGAGCAGTACTTC; CDR3 protein: CASRNRGGGIYEQYF
V gene: TRBV5-1; D gene: TRBD2; J gene: TRBJ2-1; clone size: few; CDR3 DNA: TGCGCCAGCTTAGCGGGAGAATCCTACAATGAGCAGTTCTTC; CDR3 protein: CASLAGESYNEQFF
V gene: TRBV6-5; D gene: TRBD1; J gene: TRBJ2-2; clone size: -; CDR3 DNA: TGTGCCAGCAGTTACGGGACAGGGGATGTCGGGGAGCTGTTTTTT; CDR3 protein: CASSYGTGDVGELFF
V gene: TRBV2; D gene: -; J gene: TRBJ2-3; clone size: -; CDR3 DNA: TGTGCCAGCAGTGCCGGGGTAACCGATTATTCAGATACGCAGTATTTT; CDR3 protein: CASSAGVTDYSDTQYF
V gene: TRBV11-2; D gene: TRBD1; J gene: TRBJ2-7; clone size: -; CDR3 DNA: TGTGCCAGCAGCTTAGGGACAGGTAACGACGAGCAGTACTTC; CDR3 protein: CASSLGTGNDEQYF
V gene: TRBV7-6; D gene: -; J gene: TRBJ2-2; clone size: few; CDR3 DNA: TGTGCCAGCAGCTTAGGGCGGGTCACCGGGGAGCTGTTTTTT; CDR3 protein: CASSLGRVTGELFF
V gene: TRBV7-8; D gene: TRBD2; J gene: TRBJ2-5; clone size: -; CDR3 DNA: TGTGCCAGCAGACTAGCGGGAGGTAGAGAGACCCAGTACTTC; CDR3 protein: CASRLAGGRETQYF
V gene: TRBV5-1; D gene: -; J gene: TRBJ2-2; clone size: -; CDR3 DNA: TGCGCCAGCAGCTCGACAGTCACGAACACCGGGGAGCTGTTTTTT; CDR3 protein: CASSSTVTNTGELFF
V gene: TRBV28; D gene: -; J gene: TRBJ1-6; clone size: once; CDR3 DNA: TGTGCCAGCAGTTTGGGGACAATGTACTCACCCCTCCACTTT; CDR3 protein: CASSLGTMYSPLHF
V gene: TRBV28; D gene: TRBD2; J gene: TRBJ2-1; clone size: -; CDR3 DNA: TGTGCCAGCAGTTTTGTTGAGGGACTAGCGGGAGGAAATGAGCAGTTCTTC; CDR3 protein: CASSFVEGLAGGNEQFF
V gene: TRBV5-6; D gene: -; J gene: TRBJ2-7; clone size: -; CDR3 DNA: TGTGCCAGCAGCTTTGGTATGGGGGGTCTCTCCTACGAGCAGTACTTC; CDR3 protein: CASSFGMGGLSYEQYF
V gene: TRBV19; D gene: -; J gene: TRBJ1-5; clone size: -; CDR3 DNA: TGTGCCAGTAGTATAATAGGAGGCCATCAGCCCCAGCATTTT; CDR3 protein: CASSIIGGHQPQHF
V gene: TRBV10-3; D gene: TRBD2; J gene: TRBJ2-1; clone size: -; CDR3 DNA: TGTGCCACCGCCCTAGCGGGAGCCTACAATGAGCAGTTCTTC; CDR3 protein: CATALAGAYNEQFF
V gene: TRBV5-1; D gene: -; J gene: TRBJ2-1; clone size: once; CDR3 DNA: TGCGCCAGCAGCCTCCCTAGGACAGAAGTCCACTCTGTGAGCTCCTACAATGAGCAGTTCTTC; CDR3 protein: CASSLPRTEVHSVSSYNEQFF
V gene: TRBV28; D gene: -; J gene: TRBJ1-3; clone size: -; CDR3 DNA: TGTGCCAGCAGTTCGATCGAGAAATCTGGAAACACCATATATTTT; CDR3 protein: CASSSIEKSGNTIYF
V gene: TRBV5-1; D gene: TRBD1; J gene: TRBJ2-5; clone size: -; CDR3 DNA: TGCGCCAGCAGACCCAGACAGGGAGATAGTAGGGAGACCCAGTACTTC; CDR3 protein: CASRPRQGDSRETQYF
V gene: TRBV19; D gene: -; J gene: TRBJ2-1; clone size: -; CDR3 DNA: TGTGCCAGTAGTGCGGGACGGGCGGTAGGGGAGCAGTTCTTC; CDR3 protein: CASSAGRAVGEQFF
V gene: TRBV7-8; D gene: TRBD1; J gene: TRBJ2-1; clone size: -; CDR3 DNA: TGTGCCAGCAGCACCCGGGACAGTTTCTACAATGAGCAGTTCTTC; CDR3 protein: CASSTRDSFYNEQFF
V gene: TRBV7-9; D gene: -; J gene: TRBJ2-1; clone size: once; CDR3 DNA: TGTGCCACCCGAGGGCCCCGTTGGAATGAGCAGTTCTTC; CDR3 protein: CATRGPRWNEQFF
V gene: TRBV2; D gene: -; J gene: TRBJ2-1; clone size: few; CDR3 DNA: TGTGCCAGCAAGGAAGTAGGGAGCTCCTACAATGAGCAGTTCTTC; CDR3 protein: CASKEVGSSYNEQFF
V gene: TRBV5-1; D gene: -; J gene: TRBJ2-7; clone size: few; CDR3 DNA: TGCGCCAGCAGCTACCGGGACATCTCCTACGAGCAGTACTTC; CDR3 protein: CASSYRDISYEQYF
V gene: TRBV28; D gene: TRBD2; J gene: TRBJ2-1; clone size: -; CDR3 DNA: TGTGCCAGTGGACTAGCGGGAAGTGAGCAGTTCTTC; CDR3 protein: CASGLAGSEQFF
V gene: TRBV5-1; D gene: -; J gene: TRBJ2-1; clone size: -; CDR3 DNA: TGCGCCAGCAGCCCAAGCACGGGAGCTTACAATGAGCAGTTCTTC; CDR3 protein: CASSPSTGAYNEQFF
V gene: TRBV2; D gene: TRBD2; J gene: TRBJ2-7; clone size: -; CDR3 DNA: TGTGCCAGCGTGGGACTAGGTCCGAACGAGCAGTACTTC; CDR3 protein: CASVGLGPNEQYF
V gene: TRBV30; D gene: -; J gene: TRBJ1-1; clone size: -; CDR3 DNA: TGTGCCTGGAGTGTACATTCTGAAGCTTTCTTT; CDR3 protein: CAWSVHSEAFF
V gene: TRBV29-1; D gene: -; J gene: TRBJ1-2; clone size: -; CDR3 DNA: TGCAGCGTTGATGGGGGCGACTATGGCTACACCTTC; CDR3 protein: CSVDGGDYGYTF